This section outlines one TCR beta chain sequence together with its context. The data belong to a study of blood T cell repertoires in COVID-19. Losses at the gene ends were 2 bases for V and 2 bases for J; bases not matched to a gene: 13. This CDR3 region has 18 residues. Per the germline V gene, CDR1 is SEHNR and CDR2 is FQNEAQ (reference sequence). Some clones are missing from TCRdb's copy, which holds only in-frame ones; the method was immunoSEQ multiplex PCR. Of 95,000 to 100,000 clones detected, 70% to 90% appear once; the ten largest clones hold 9.5% to 13%. The chain uses TRBV7-9 and TRBJ2-3; 7 bases are shared with TRBD2. Sequences were obtained from peripheral blood. This clonotype originated in a woman between 25 and 40 years old with acute or convalescent COVID-19. The CDR3 DNA reads as TGTGCCAGCAGCTTATCCCAAAACTGGGGAGGGAACACAGATACGCAGTATTTT. Residues: CASSLSQNWGGNTDTQYF.